This T cell receptor beta chain was captured by sequencing in a study of T cell repertoires in cytomegalovirus infection. Study-level background: Public signatures in TCR beta pointed to CMV infection and matching HLA type.

This clonotype was seen a few times. What it binds is not known. V was pared by 3 bases and J by 3 bases, with 8 bases of the junction left unmatched. This CDR3 spans 16 amino acids. Germline CDR1 is SNHLY and CDR2 is FYNNEI. Notes on the study in general: Based on cumulative public TCR beta family frequency, carriers of CMV plus the relevant HLA were identified. HLA-C-restricted CMV clonotypes gave the most frequent clonotype in two of eight donors.

MiXCR was run by TCRdb on the reads, yielding one entry per CDR3 protein. The sample records 200,000 to 250,000 distinct CDR3 sequences, roughly an eighth being singletons. The sample was PBMCs. J is TRBJ2-5 and V is TRBV2; 9 nucleotides match TRBD1. The receptor comes from a human donor in good health (CMV status not recorded). Some clones in this sample may be carry-over from other donors' samples. CDR3 nucleotides: TGTGCCAGCAGTGAGGTCGGGACAGGGTTCAAAGAGACCCAGTACTTC. This codes for CASSEVGTGFKETQYF.